This passage covers 32 T cell receptor beta chains from one sample sequenced in a study of cytomegalovirus exposure and HLA in healthy donors. Use of 60 Vbeta and 13 Jbeta primers characterized the PCR. Sequencing used immunoSEQ multiplex PCR; TCRdb keeps in-frame clones, though not all of them. The table shows about 160,000 clones, with about two thirds occurring only once. Sequenced sample: PBMCs. The receptor source for this set is a woman aged 25 to 39 in good health and CMV-seronegative.

This chain links TRBV5-8 with TRBJ2-7; D possibly corresponds to TRBD2 (6 bases). The CDR3 covers 15 residues. V was trimmed by 4 bases and J by 2 bases, leaving 16 bases between them. CDR1 is SGHTS and CDR2 is YDEGEE in the germline V gene. CDR3 DNA sequence: TGTGCCAGCAGCCTAAGTGGGGGGAGTGCCTACGAGCAGTACTTC. It yields the protein CASSLSGGSAYEQYF.

J is TRBJ2-7 and V is TRBV2, with D tentatively TRBD2 (6 bases). Trimming cost V 8 bases and J 0 bases, with 14 bases left between them. The CDR3 runs to 14 residues. Germline CDR1 SNHLY, CDR2 FYNNEI. The CDR3 spells CASQRLVDSYEQYF. The CDR3 coding sequence is TGTGCCAGCCAACGACTAGTTGACTCCTACGAGCAGTACTTC.

In regard to this clone: Different DNA sequences within this sample yield the same CDR3. The chain has TRBV2 and TRBJ1-2, with D perhaps TRBD1 (5 bases). CDR3 length: 14 amino acids. The V end lost 3 bases, the J end lost 3 bases, and 11 bases lay between the germline ends. The germline V gene encodes CDR1 SNHLY and CDR2 FYNNEI. The CDR3, as DNA: TGTGCCAGCAGTGATGGGGCCAGATACTATGGCTACACCTTC. Translating it yields CASSDGARYYGYTF.

J is TRBJ2-3 and V is TRBV6-1; 7 nucleotides line up with TRBD1. Looked up from germline, CDR1 is MNHNS and CDR2 is SASEGT. Trimming at V came to 3 bases and at J to 0 bases, leaving 6 bases not matched to a gene. CDR3 length equals 16 residues. The CDR3 DNA reads as TGTGCCAGCAGTGAGGGACAGCCAGCTAGCACAGATACGCAGTATTTT. It encodes CASSEGQPASTDTQYF.

This clone was seen only once. One junction end does not reproduce the germline sequence, and a read error may be involved. The chain joins TRBV7-9 to TRBJ1-3, with TRBD1 matching over 9 bases. Germline V gives CDR1 SEHNR, CDR2 FQNEAQ (reference sequence). This CDR3 region has 16 residues. For the CDR3, the DNA is TGTTCCAGCAGCCCCCCCCGGGACAGGGAGGGAAACACCATATATTTT. Its translation: CSSSPPRDREGNTIYF.

This clone appeared once. The gene calls are TRBV4-3 and TRBJ2-1, with TRBD2 matching 9 bases. The V gene's germline CDR1 is LGHNA and CDR2 YSLEER. CDR3 length equals 12 residues. The J segment lost 15 bases and the V segment lost 3 bases, leaving 6 bases of the junction unmatched. The CDR3 reads CASSHDSGRMFF. The CDR3 coding sequence is TGCGCCAGCAGCCACGATAGCGGGAGAATGTTCTTC.

This clone has only a few counts. The chain carries TRBV19 and TRBJ2-1; no firm D call. There are 15 residues in the CDR3. Germline lookup yields CDR1 LNHDA and CDR2 SQIVND (reference sequence). Trimming left V 11 bases short and J 0 bases short, with 17 bases between. The CDR3 nucleotides read TGTGCCTCCAGCGTCGCGGAAAGCTCCTACAATGAGCAGTTCTTC. This translates into CASSVAESSYNEQFF.

The genes are TRBV27 and TRBJ1-2; 7 bases match TRBD1. From germline, CDR1 is MNHEY and CDR2 SMNVEV (reference sequence). The CDR3 runs 16 residues. V trimming: 5 bases; J trimming: 2 bases; junction bases outside the gene matches: 11. CDR3 nucleotide sequence: TGTGCCAGCAGTCAGAACCCGGGACAGTCCAACTATGGCTACACCTTC. The encoded protein is CASSQNPGQSNYGYTF.

The V and J genes are TRBV18 and TRBJ2-3; 9 positions agree with TRBD2. J was trimmed by 2 bases and V by 3 bases; bases with no gene match: 9. This CDR3 region has 17 residues. Germline V gene lookup returns CDR1 KGHSH and CDR2 LQKENI. The CDR3 is CASSPFSSGGLTDTQYF. CDR3 DNA sequence: TGTGCCAGCTCACCGTTTTCGAGCGGGGGGCTCACAGATACGCAGTATTTT.

V gene TRBV28 combines with J gene TRBJ1-5; a weak D match, TRBD1 (5 bases). From germline, CDR1 is MDHEN and CDR2 SYDVKM. V dropped 5 bases and J dropped 0 bases, with 14 bases sitting between them. The CDR3 has 16 amino acids. The CDR3 sequence: CASSGGGAYSNQPQHF. CDR3 coding DNA: TGTGCCAGCAGTGGGGGGGGAGCCTATAGCAATCAGCCCCAGCATTTT.

The chain's CDR3 is CASSLGQGLSDTEAFF. Here the CDR3 DNA reads TGTGCCAGCTCACTTGGACAGGGGTTATCTGACACTGAAGCTTTCTTT. The genes are TRBV18 and TRBJ1-1; 9 bases agree with TRBD1. Germline V gene sequence: CDR1 KGHSH, CDR2 LQKENI. Trimming at V came to 4 bases and at J to 3 bases, leaving 9 bases not matched to a gene. The CDR3 is 16 residues long.

This clone was seen just once. The rearrangement uses TRBV29-1 and TRBJ2-1; D is ambiguous. V lost 6 bases to trimming and J lost 8 bases, with 14 bases between them. The CDR3 runs to 12 residues. Germline values: CDR1 SQVTM, CDR2 ANQGSEA. CDR3 amino acids: CSVDGTFDEQFF. CDR3 in DNA: TGCAGCGTCGATGGTACTTTCGATGAGCAGTTCTTC.

The CDR3 loop reads CASRAQGGQPQHF. The CDR3 coding sequence is TGTGCCAGCAGAGCACAGGGTGGGCAGCCCCAGCATTTT. The chain is built from TRBV28 and TRBJ1-5, with a weak D call TRBD1 (6 bases). The CDR3 totals 13 residues. V lost 6 bases, J lost 7 bases, and 13 bases lay in between. The germline V gene encodes CDR1 MDHEN and CDR2 SYDVKM.

This clone was picked up a small number of times. The genes are TRBV10-3 and TRBJ1-1; tentative D call: TRBD1 (5 bases). Trimming cost V 10 bases and J 7 bases, with 19 bases left between them. This CDR3 region has 13 residues. Germline V gene lookup returns CDR1 ENHRY and CDR2 SYGVKD. Here the CDR3 reads CATQHQGWGEAFF. The CDR3, as DNA: TGTGCCACTCAACACCAGGGATGGGGTGAAGCTTTCTTT.

The CDR3 bases are TGTGCCAGCAGCTTTGAGGGCTCCTACGAGCAGTACTTC. It codes for CASSFEGSYEQYF. The V call is TRBV4-2, the J call TRBJ2-7; tentative D call: TRBD2 (5 bases). V lost 5 bases and J 0 bases, leaving 8 bases between the germline ends. Per germline, CDR1 LGHNA and CDR2 YNFKEQ. This CDR3 has 13 residues.

The rearrangement joins TRBV7-2 to TRBJ1-4; D unclear. The V end lost 1 base, the J end lost 11 bases, and 8 bases lay between the germline ends. The V gene's germline CDR1 is SGHTA and CDR2 FQGNSA. The CDR3 is 12 residues long. For the CDR3, the DNA is TGTGCCAGCAGCTTAGATTCGGGGAAACTGTTTTTT. It yields the protein CASSLDSGKLFF.

This clone was observed a handful of times. This rearrangement joins TRBV5-4 to TRBJ2-5; TRBD1 is a possible D gene (6 bases). V lost 5 bases, J lost 5 bases, and 16 bases lay in between. There are 14 residues in the CDR3. CDR1 is SGHNT and CDR2 is YYREEE in the germline V gene (reference sequence). The CDR3 here is CASRPDRRPETQYF. CDR3 DNA sequence: TGTGCCAGCAGACCGGACAGACGTCCTGAGACCCAGTACTTC.

The chain links TRBV28 to TRBJ1-1; D is perhaps TRBD1 (5 bases). The germline V gene encodes CDR1 MDHEN and CDR2 SYDVKM. V lost 6 bases to trimming and J lost 3 bases, with 11 bases between them. The CDR3 is made up of 13 amino acids. The CDR3: CASREWGDTEAFF. The CDR3 nucleotides are TGTGCCAGCAGAGAATGGGGGGACACTGAAGCTTTCTTT.

A few counts support this clone. V gene TRBV7-6 combines with J gene TRBJ1-6; TRBD1 matches 12 bases. CDR1 and CDR2 (germline): SGHVS, FNYEAQ. V shed 3 bases and J 0 bases; nucleotides not matched to a gene: 9. The CDR3 is 20 residues long. The CDR3 protein is CASSLRDRGHLPSYNSPLHF. CDR3 sequence (DNA): TGTGCCAGCAGCTTGAGGGACAGGGGGCACCTGCCCTCCTATAATTCACCCCTCCACTTT.

The chain links TRBV4-1 to TRBJ1-1; 8 nucleotides match TRBD1. The CDR3 is 15 amino acids. Trimming cost V 5 bases and J 5 bases; bases outside gene matches: 10. The V gene's germline CDR1 is MGHRA and CDR2 YSYEKL. CDR3 sequence: CASSSRTGRYTEAFF. CDR3 nucleotides: TGCGCCAGCAGCTCCAGGACAGGGCGGTATACTGAAGCTTTCTTT.

The J gene is TRBJ2-1, the V gene TRBV9; TRBD1 is a possible D gene (5 bases). Germline values: CDR1 SGDLS, CDR2 YYNGEE. This CDR3 comprises 13 residues. The V gene lost 0 bases and the J gene lost 5 bases, with 6 bases spanning the gap. In nucleotides, the CDR3 is TGTGCCAGCAGCGTAGACAGGCACAATGAGCAGTTCTTC. It codes for CASSVDRHNEQFF. Together with reference TRBV9 and TRBJ2-1, the CDR3 gives the full variable domain: DSGVTQTPKHLITATGQRVTLRCSPRSGDLSVYWYQQSLDQGLQFLIQYYNGEERAKGNILERFSAQQFPDLHSELNLSSLELGDSALYFCASSVDRHNEQFFGPGTRLTVL.

J is TRBJ1-1 and V is TRBV5-1, with D possibly being TRBD1 (6 bases). Germline assignment: CDR1 SGHRS and CDR2 YFSETQ. Between the trimmed V and J ends, which lost 1 base and 1 base, there was a span of 11 bases. The CDR3 consists of 15 residues. The CDR3 region has the DNA TGCGCCAGCAGCTTGAGAGGGACACGGAACACTGAAGCTTTCTTT. Translation gives CASSLRGTRNTEAFF.

This sequence joins TRBV28 and TRBJ2-6; 7 bases line up with TRBD1. Germline CDR1 MDHEN, CDR2 SYDVKM. With 7 bases clipped from V and 1 base from J, the junction kept 10 bases outside the gene matches. The CDR3 totals 17 residues. CDR3 loop: CASTPRQGGSGANVLTF. In DNA form, the CDR3 reads TGTGCCAGCACCCCTCGACAGGGTGGGTCTGGGGCCAACGTCCTGACTTTC.

The J gene is TRBJ2-3, the V gene TRBV7-9, with 9 bases identical to TRBD1. V lost 1 base to trimming and J lost 6 bases; unmatched junction nucleotides: 2. This CDR3 has 14 amino acids. Per the germline V gene, CDR1 is SEHNR and CDR2 is FQNEAQ (reference sequence). CDR3 loop: CASSLGQGDDTQYF. The CDR3 bases are TGTGCCAGCAGCTTAGGACAGGGGGACGATACGCAGTATTTT.

The rearrangement joins TRBV14 to TRBJ2-1, with 9 nucleotides matching TRBD2. Per germline, CDR1 SGHDN and CDR2 FVKESK. Losses at the gene ends were 2 bases for V and 4 bases for J; bases not matched to a gene: 6. This CDR3 has 16 amino acids. The CDR3 sequence is CASSQIGLAGYNEQFF. CDR3 bases: TGTGCCAGCAGCCAAATAGGGCTAGCGGGATACAATGAGCAGTTCTTC.

Turning to this clone: This same CDR3 is encoded by further DNA sequences in the sample. V gene TRBV11-1 combines with J gene TRBJ2-5; possibly TRBD2 for D (6 bases). The CDR3 totals 12 residues. The germline V gene encodes CDR1 SGHAT and CDR2 FQDESV (reference sequence). V dropped 5 bases and J dropped 2 bases, with 6 bases sitting between them. The CDR3, as DNA: TGTGCCAGCAGCGGGACTCAAGAGACCCAGTACTTC. Protein sequence: CASSGTQETQYF.

The chain is built from TRBV12-5 and TRBJ1-5; D perhaps matches TRBD1 (5 bases). The CDR3 extends over 17 amino acids. V lost 2 bases, J lost 1 base, and 15 bases lay in between. Germline V gene data show CDR1 as LGHNT and CDR2 as FRNRAP. CDR3 nucleotide sequence: TGTGCTAGTGGTTTGCCCAGAAACAAGGGGAGCAATCAGCCCCAGCATTTT. Translated: CASGLPRNKGSNQPQHF.

The rearrangement joins TRBV30 to TRBJ2-1; 7 bases match TRBD2. The germline V gene encodes CDR1 GTSNPN and CDR2 SVGIG (reference sequence). The J segment lost 5 bases and the V segment lost 5 bases, leaving 12 bases of the junction unmatched. This CDR3 comprises 15 residues. CDR3 DNA sequence: TGTGCCTGGTCCCGGGACTATGAACGGGACAATGAGCAGTTCTTC. This sequence encodes CAWSRDYERDNEQFF.

This chain joins TRBV10-1 and TRBJ2-7; 12 bases are a match to TRBD2. V lost 4 bases to trimming and J lost 0 bases; unmatched junction nucleotides: 7. Looked up from germline, CDR1 is WNHNN and CDR2 is SYGVQD (reference sequence). The CDR3 totals 17 residues. The CDR3 DNA follows: TGCGCCAGCAGTGGACTAGCGGGGGATACGAGCTCCTACGAGCAGTACTTC. Its protein product is CASSGLAGDTSSYEQYF.

The V and J genes are TRBV2 and TRBJ2-6, with D uncertain. The CDR3 consists of 14 residues. V was trimmed by 11 bases and J by 4 bases, leaving 15 bases between them. Germline V gives CDR1 SNHLY, CDR2 FYNNEI. CDR3 residues: CAAQAGSGANVLTF. Written as DNA, the CDR3 is TGTGCCGCCCAAGCAGGTTCAGGGGCCAACGTCCTGACTTTC.

V and J are TRBV11-2 and TRBJ2-5; D gene ambiguous. The CDR3 totals 13 residues. Germline values: CDR1 SGHAT, CDR2 FQNNGV. V lost 4 bases, J lost 5 bases, and 11 bases lay in between. CDR3: CASSSVRVETQYF. The CDR3 DNA reads as TGTGCCAGCAGCTCAGTTCGGGTTGAGACCCAGTACTTC.

Note on this clone: Compared with germline, one end of the junction differs, possibly owing to a read error. The gene calls are TRBV18 and TRBJ1-1, with 7 bases matching TRBD1. This CDR3 is 15 amino acids long. The V gene's germline CDR1 is KGHSH and CDR2 LQKENI. This chain's CDR3 is CASSPSTGVKTEAFF. The CDR3 nucleotides are TGTGCCAGCTCACCATCCACAGGGGTGAAAACTGAAGCTTTCTTT.